One and the same sample provided the 11 T cell receptor beta chains below, sequenced in a study of blood T cell repertoires in COVID-19. Measured with immunoSEQ multiplex PCR; TCRdb has only the in-frame clones, and not every one. The table includes roughly 81,000 clones, around four fifths detected once. Sequencing input: peripheral blood. The source is a man at least 80 years old with active or convalescent COVID-19.

The chain is built from TRBV5-6 and TRBJ1-1, with TRBD1 matching 7 bases. The V gene's germline CDR1 is SGHDT and CDR2 YYEEEE. CDR3 length: 14 amino acids. Trimming at V came to 5 bases and at J to 4 bases, leaving 8 bases not matched to a gene. The CDR3: CASRPGQIFTEAFF. The CDR3, as DNA: TGTGCCAGCAGACCGGGACAGATTTTCACTGAAGCTTTCTTT.

The chain joins TRBV5-1 to TRBJ2-5; 8 positions agree with TRBD1. The CDR3 has 14 residues. The junction had 6 bases not matched to a gene; V was cut back by 3 bases and J by 5 bases. The germline V gene has CDR1 SGHRS and CDR2 YFSETQ. The CDR3 spells CASSSQGVGETQYF. The CDR3 nucleotides read TGCGCCAGCAGCTCACAGGGGGTTGGGGAGACCCAGTACTTC.

V usage is TRBV6-5 and J usage is TRBJ1-5, with D possibly being TRBD1 (5 bases). Germline CDR1 MNHEY, CDR2 SVGAGI. This CDR3 region has 13 residues. Trimming removed 6 bases from V and 7 bases from J, with 13 bases in between. The DNA for the CDR3 is TGTGCCAGCAGCTTCAGGGTGGGCCAGCCCCAGCATTTT. Protein product: CASSFRVGQPQHF.

The rearrangement uses TRBV6-5 and TRBJ2-7; TRBD2 aligns across 10 bases. Germline loops: CDR1 MNHEY, CDR2 SVGAGI. Trimming removed 7 bases from V and 4 bases from J; junction bases left unmatched: 1. The CDR3 sequence is 12 residues long. The CDR3 spells CASTSGGYEQYF. CDR3 DNA sequence: TGTGCCAGCACTAGCGGGGGATACGAGCAGTACTTC.

This chain joins TRBV11-2 and TRBJ1-1; D uncertain. The CDR3 is 15 amino acids. The V end lost 5 bases, the J end lost 3 bases, and 16 bases lay between the germline ends. From germline, CDR1 is SGHAT and CDR2 FQNNGV. CDR3 nucleotide sequence: TGTGCCAGCAGCCCGCCGTCGCCATCGGACACTGAAGCTTTCTTT. Translation gives CASSPPSPSDTEAFF.

This chain joins TRBV14 and TRBJ2-1; 12 nucleotides agree with TRBD2. Germline V gene lookup returns CDR1 SGHDN and CDR2 FVKESK. There are 15 residues in the CDR3. The J segment lost 9 bases and the V segment lost 0 bases, leaving 3 bases of the junction unmatched. The CDR3 nucleotides are TGTGCCAGCAGCCAAGAACTAGCGGGGGGTTCTGAGCAGTTCTTC. Translation: CASSQELAGGSEQFF. Using reference TRBV14 and TRBJ2-1 for the parts outside the CDR3, the full variable domain is EAGVTQFPSHSVIEKGQTVTLRCDPISGHDNLYWYRRVMGKEIKFLLHFVKESKQDESGMPNNRFLAERTGGTYSTLKVQPAELEDSGVYFCASSQELAGGSEQFFGPGTRLTVL.

This clone occurred a few times. The CDR3 DNA sequence: TGTGCCAGCAGCGTAAACAGTGATATAGTCAAGTATGGCTACACCTTC. As protein: CASSVNSDIVKYGYTF. The rearrangement joins TRBV9 to TRBJ1-2; D call uncertain. This CDR3 comprises 16 residues. Trimming pared 1 base from V and 5 bases from J, leaving 18 bases between. Germline-derived CDR1 and CDR2 are SGDLS and YYNGEE.

V and J are TRBV24-1 and TRBJ2-2, with 11 bases identical to TRBD2. V shed 3 bases and J 2 bases; nucleotides not matched to a gene: 4. The CDR3 length is 17 residues. Germline CDR1 reads KGHDR; CDR2 reads SFDVKD. CDR3 region: CATSDRTSGLNTGELFF. The DNA of the CDR3 is TGTGCCACCAGTGATCGGACTAGCGGGCTAAACACCGGGGAGCTGTTTTTT.

The chain uses TRBV28 and TRBJ2-6; TRBD2 might be the D (5 bases). Per germline, CDR1 MDHEN and CDR2 SYDVKM. CDR3 size: 16 residues. Deletions cut 1 base from V and 0 bases from J, with 7 bases between. CDR3 sequence reads: CASSLSGYSGANVLTF. CDR3 coding DNA: TGTGCCAGCAGTTTATCGGGGTACTCTGGGGCCAACGTCCTGACTTTC.

This clone turned up a few times. The rearrangement links TRBV3-1 (or the pseudogene TRBV3-2) to TRBJ1-4; 9 bases line up with TRBD1. V gave up 5 bases and J gave up 5 bases; unmatched junction bases: 6. This CDR3 has 15 amino acids. Germline values: CDR1 LGHDT, CDR2 YNNKEL (reference sequence). The CDR3 reads CASSVLTGGNEKLFF. CDR3 DNA sequence: TGTGCCAGCAGCGTTCTGACAGGGGGGAATGAAAAACTGTTTTTT.

This clone has just a few counts. This sequence joins TRBV11-1 and TRBJ1-1; D is ambiguous. CDR1 is SGHAT and CDR2 is FQDESV in the germline V gene (reference sequence). This CDR3 contains 14 residues. V shed 4 bases and J shed 1 base, with 10 bases lying between them. CDR3 loop: CASSWAGENTEAFF. The CDR3, as DNA: TGTGCCAGCAGCTGGGCGGGAGAGAACACTGAAGCTTTCTTT.